A few counts support the clone carrying this T cell receptor beta chain. As yet, its antigen is unknown. Generated by immunoSEQ multiplex PCR, the TCRdb table keeps only in-frame clones and is missing some. The sample has some 28,000 clones; about 90% are singletons. CDR3 length: 18 amino acids. CDR1 PRHDT and CDR2 FYEKMQ come from the germline V gene (reference sequence). The ends lost 4 bases at V and 6 bases at J; junction bases unmatched: 18. The record originates from a study of T cells in tuberculosis. Study-wide results and caveats: GMM-specific TCRs were nearer to active tuberculosis alpha repertoires, suggesting expansion. GEM motif frequencies gave less than 75% accuracy; the GMM repertoire gave 85% to 90%.

At study entry, adolescents had tuberculin skin tests and IGRA screening. Each clinical donor contributed on average around 92,000 T cells from unsorted cryopreserved PBMC. The chain employs TRBV13 and TRBJ2-7; TRBD2 agrees at 10 bases. Material: PBMCs. This receptor was taken from a donor between 10 and 35 years old with latent tuberculosis or without tuberculosis infection. The DNA for the CDR3 is TGTGCCAGCAGCTCTGGCTTAGCGGGGGGCCGCCCAGGGGGCGAGCAGTACTTC. It encodes CASSSGLAGGRPGGEQYF. Looking up the rest from reference TRBV13 and TRBJ2-7 gives the full variable domain: AAGVIQSPRHLIKEKRETATLKCYPIPRHDTVYWYQQGPGQDPQFLISFYEKMQSDKGSIPDRFSAQQFSDYHSELNMSSLELGDSALYFCASSSGLAGGRPGGEQYFGPGTRLTVT.